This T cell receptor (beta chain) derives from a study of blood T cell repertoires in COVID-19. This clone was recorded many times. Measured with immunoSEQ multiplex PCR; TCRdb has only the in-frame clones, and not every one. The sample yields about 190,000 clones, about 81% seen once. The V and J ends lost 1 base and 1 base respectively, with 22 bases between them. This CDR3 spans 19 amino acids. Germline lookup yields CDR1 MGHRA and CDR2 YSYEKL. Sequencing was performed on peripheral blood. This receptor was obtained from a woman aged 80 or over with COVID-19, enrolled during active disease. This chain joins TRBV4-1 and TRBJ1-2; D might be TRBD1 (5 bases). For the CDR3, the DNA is TGCGCCAGCAGCCAAGGTCGTGGGGCGCGACTAGTCCTTAACTATGGCTACACCTTC. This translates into CASSQGRGARLVLNYGYTF.